These 28 T cell receptor beta chains came from one sample sequenced in a study of breast tumors, draining lymph nodes, adjacent tissues. TCRdb recomputed calls from the multiplex PCR reads with MiXCR, one row per CDR3 protein. The table lists hundreds of thousands of distinct CDR3 sequences, approximately 30% of them singletons, with 1.4% in the top ten. The lymph nodes were axillary draining lymph nodes from breast cancer patients. The sequenced sample consisted of axillary lymph node tissue. The receptors derive from a female donor with breast cancer. Some clones in this sample may be carry-over from other donors' samples.

This clonotype has just a few counts. The rearrangement joins TRBV7-2 to TRBJ1-1, with a possible D match to TRBD1 (5 bases). Germline V gives CDR1 SGHTA, CDR2 FQGNSA. V lost 5 bases, J lost 1 base, and 20 bases lay in between. The CDR3 has 17 residues. CDR3 sequence reads: CASSVRGRGKANTEAFF. CDR3 DNA sequence: TGTGCCAGCAGCGTAAGAGGTCGGGGGAAGGCGAACACTGAAGCTTTCTTT.

This clonotype was recorded at least ten times. The chain employs TRBV19 and TRBJ1-5, with D maybe TRBD1 (5 bases). Looked up from germline, CDR1 is LNHDA and CDR2 is SQIVND (reference sequence). Trimming shortened V by 5 bases and J by 7 bases, and 15 bases separated the two germline ends. This CDR3 comprises 14 residues. The CDR3 protein is CASSSGFTGQPQHF. The CDR3 DNA is TGTGCCAGTAGTTCAGGGTTTACGGGACAGCCCCAGCATTTT.

This clonotype was recorded once. The chain couples TRBV24-1 to TRBJ2-5; either TRBD1 or TRBD2 may supply D (7 bases each). CDR3 length: 15 amino acids. Germline V gives CDR1 KGHDR, CDR2 SFDVKD. Between the trimmed V and J ends, which lost 6 bases and 5 bases, there was a span of 18 bases. This CDR3 reads CATSFRGRGRETQYF. The CDR3 region has the DNA TGTGCCACCAGTTTCAGGGGGAGGGGGCGGGAGACCCAGTACTTC.

This clonotype has ten or more counts. Here the CDR3 reads CSARDLGESYNSPLHF. CDR3 nucleotides: TGCAGTGCTAGAGATCTGGGGGAGTCCTATAATTCACCCCTCCACTTT. The chain employs TRBV20-1 and TRBJ1-6; weak D call: TRBD1 (5 bases). Germline lookup yields CDR1 DFQATT and CDR2 SNEGSKA (reference sequence). The CDR3 is 16 amino acids. Trimming shortened V by 0 bases and J by 1 base, and 10 bases separated the two germline ends.

On this clonotype: One end of the junction varies from germline; a read error may be responsible. The chain recombines TRBV7-8 with TRBJ1-3; unclear D gene. There are 15 residues in the CDR3. Germline CDR1 and CDR2: SGHVS and FQNEAQ. CDR3 sequence: CASNFDTRTGNTIYF. The CDR3 bases are TGTGCCAGCAATTTCGACACGCGGACTGGGAACACCATATATTTT.

In this sample, this clonotype turned up many times. The V gene is TRBV6-2 or TRBV6-3, the J gene TRBJ2-7; D could derive from TRBD1 or TRBD2 (5 bases each). The V end was cut by 5 bases, the J end by 6 bases, with 17 bases between. The CDR3 consists of 14 residues. Germline CDR1 MNHEY, CDR2 SVGEGT. The CDR3 is CASSPQTQGTEQYF. In nucleotides, the CDR3 is TGTGCCAGCAGTCCACAGACCCAAGGGACCGAGCAGTACTTC.

This clonotype was recorded at least ten times. The CDR3: CATALLSGSSYNEQFF. In nucleotides, the CDR3 is TGTGCCACAGCTCTCCTTAGCGGGAGCTCCTACAATGAGCAGTTCTTC. J is TRBJ2-1 and V is TRBV7-2, with TRBD2 matching over 9 bases. The CDR3 sequence is 16 residues long. The J segment lost 0 bases and the V segment lost 10 bases, leaving 10 bases of the junction unmatched. Germline values: CDR1 SGHTA, CDR2 FQGNSA.

The chain uses TRBV20-1 and TRBJ2-7; D gene uncertain. The V end was cut by 1 base, the J end by 2 bases, with 9 bases between. Germline assignment: CDR1 DFQATT and CDR2 SNEGSKA (reference sequence). This CDR3 contains 13 residues. CDR3 residues: CSARGSGTYEQYF. CDR3 coding DNA: TGCAGTGCTAGAGGTTCAGGAACCTACGAGCAGTACTTC.

Note on this clonotype: With a much larger clone just one base away, this may be a read error. This chain joins TRBV11-2 and TRBJ2-3; 10 bases are shared with TRBD2. CDR1 and CDR2 (germline): SGHAT, FQNNGV. The CDR3 is 15 residues long. With V trimmed by 3 bases and J by 10 bases, 10 bases remained unmatched. The CDR3 DNA follows: TGTGCCAGCAGCTTGCTAGCGGGAGTTTCGGATGCGCAGTATTTT. It encodes CASSLLAGVSDAQYF.

The chain has TRBV2 and TRBJ1-1; TRBD1 agrees at 7 bases. CDR1 is SNHLY, CDR2 FYNNEI, per germline. Germline trimming cut 6 bases from V and 2 bases from J; bases unmatched to any gene: 6. The CDR3 is 14 residues long. The CDR3: CASRKDRKNTEAFF. CDR3 DNA: TGTGCCAGCAGAAAGGACAGGAAAAACACTGAAGCTTTCTTT.

This clonotype was seen just once. The CDR3 loop reads CSVGQNTDTQYF. Here the CDR3 DNA reads TGCAGCGTAGGACAAAACACAGATACGCAGTATTTT. This rearrangement joins TRBV29-1 to TRBJ2-3; D is possibly TRBD1 (5 bases). Trimming shortened V by 6 bases and J by 2 bases, and 9 bases separated the two germline ends. The CDR3 is made up of 12 amino acids. Germline V gene lookup returns CDR1 SQVTM and CDR2 ANQGSEA.

This clonotype was seen repeatedly, ten times or more. The chain combines TRBV24-1 with TRBJ1-5; TRBD1 is a possible D gene (5 bases). The V gene lost 4 bases and the J gene lost 5 bases, with 11 bases spanning the gap. The CDR3 contains 14 residues. The germline gives CDR1 KGHDR, CDR2 SFDVKD. For the CDR3, the DNA is TGTGCCACCAGTGAAGCGGGACCTTATCAGCCCCAGCATTTT. Translated, it gives CATSEAGPYQPQHF.

This clonotype was detected many times. The rearrangement joins TRBV12-3 or TRBV12-4 to TRBJ2-7, with a possible D match to TRBD2 (5 bases). The V gene lost 5 bases and the J gene lost 0 bases, with 17 bases spanning the gap. The CDR3 totals 16 residues. This CDR3 reads CASSPSIRGFSYEQYF. Written as DNA, the CDR3 is TGTGCCAGCAGTCCCTCAATCCGAGGGTTCTCCTACGAGCAGTACTTC.

J is TRBJ2-3 and V is TRBV20-1, with TRBD1 identical over 9 bases. The CDR3 is made up of 15 amino acids. With V trimmed by 3 bases and J by 11 bases, 15 bases remained unmatched. Germline values: CDR1 DFQATT, CDR2 SNEGSKA (reference sequence). CDR3: CSASSGTGRFNEQYF. CDR3 in DNA: TGCAGTGCTAGCTCCGGGACAGGGAGGTTCAATGAGCAGTATTTT.

A remark on this clonotype: Given the absence of the conserved phenylalanine or tryptophan at the CDR3 end, a read error is likely. The rearrangement joins TRBV7-6 to TRBJ2-1; 11 bases fit TRBD2. Germline assignment: CDR1 SGHVS and CDR2 FNYEAQ. V was pared by 6 bases and J by 4 bases, with 2 bases of the junction left unmatched. There are 14 residues in the CDR3. CDR3 region: CASRGTSGYNEQFL. For the CDR3, the DNA is TGTGCCAGCAGAGGGACTAGCGGTTACAATGAGCAGTTCCTC.

The rearrangement links TRBV3-1 to TRBJ1-1; a possible D gene is TRBD1 (6 bases). V dropped 0 bases and J dropped 5 bases, with 10 bases sitting between them. CDR1 and CDR2 from the germline V gene are LGHDT and YNNKEL (reference sequence). The CDR3 is made up of 14 amino acids. CDR3 coding DNA: TGTGCCAGCAGCCAAGATATAGGGGGGACTGAAGCTTTCTTT. Its protein is CASSQDIGGTEAFF.

This clonotype was found a few times. Possible read error: a much larger clone is one base away. The chain has TRBV12-3 or TRBV12-4 and TRBJ2-3, with 10 bases lining up with TRBD2. J lost 7 bases, V lost 3 bases, and 10 bases had no gene match. This CDR3 region has 16 residues. This chain's CDR3 is CASSFRGASGSNTQYF. CDR3 nucleotide sequence: TGTGCCAGCAGTTTCAGGGGGGCTAGCGGGAGCAATACGCAGTATTTT.

On this clonotype itself: Compared with germline, one end of the junction differs, possibly owing to a read error. The chain is built from TRBV24-1 and TRBJ1-2, with D tentatively TRBD1 (5 bases). The germline gives CDR1 KGHDR, CDR2 SFDVKD. The CDR3 totals 13 residues. CDR3 DNA: TGTGCCACCAGCTCTGGAATGGGGCACGGCTACCCCTTC. This translates into CATSSGMGHGYPF.

This clonotype was counted at least ten times. The chain joins TRBV19 to TRBJ1-5; 10 bases line up with TRBD1. CDR3 size: 15 residues. The junction had 7 bases not matched to a gene; V was cut back by 6 bases and J by 5 bases. From germline, CDR1 is LNHDA and CDR2 SQIVND (reference sequence). Here the CDR3 DNA reads TGTGCCAGTAGCTCGGGACAGGGGAACCATCAGCCCCAGCATTTT. This translates into CASSSGQGNHQPQHF.

This clonotype has a handful of counts. One end of the junction varies from germline; a read error may be responsible. This chain joins TRBV2 and TRBJ2-1; the D gene could be TRBD1 or TRBD2 (5 bases each). CDR1 SNHLY and CDR2 FYNNEI come from the germline V gene. This CDR3 comprises 16 residues. This CDR3 is CASSELRTGPYNEQFF. The CDR3 nucleotides are TGCGCCAGCAGTGAATTAAGGACGGGGCCCTACAATGAGCAGTTCTTC.

As to this clonotype: With a much larger clone just one base away, this may be a read error. The gene calls are TRBV28 and TRBJ1-6; 7 bases map to TRBD1. The CDR3 runs 15 residues. Germline V gives CDR1 MDHEN, CDR2 SYDVKM. CDR3 sequence reads: CVSSLSRGRGSPLHF. The CDR3 DNA reads as TGTGTCAGCAGTTTATCCAGGGGGAGGGGTTCACCCCTCCACTTT.

This clonotype was counted at least ten times. The V call is TRBV20-1, the J call TRBJ2-1, with 11 bases identical to TRBD2. Germline CDR1 is DFQATT and CDR2 is SNEGSKA (reference sequence). Trimming removed 6 bases from V and 7 bases from J; junction bases left unmatched: 5. The CDR3 is 13 residues long. CDR3 coding DNA: TGCAGTGCCACGACTAGCGGGATGAATGAGCAGTTCTTC. Translating it yields CSATTSGMNEQFF.

This chain uses TRBV4-2 with TRBJ2-7, with D uncertain. Germline V lookup: CDR1 LGHNA, CDR2 YNFKEQ. The CDR3 length is 17 residues. V was pared by 11 bases and J by 7 bases, with 33 bases between. The CDR3 nucleotides are TGTGCCTGCGGCCAAGATCGGAGTAGCTCTAAAACGAGGGAGCAGTACTTC. This gives the protein CACGQDRSSSKTREQYF.

This clonotype was observed at least ten times. J is TRBJ2-5 and V is TRBV5-4; D call uncertain. Deletions cut 4 bases from V and 0 bases from J, with 13 bases between. Germline V gene lookup returns CDR1 SGHNT and CDR2 YYREEE (reference sequence). The CDR3 consists of 15 residues. The CDR3 is CASSPMTGDQETQYF. In DNA, the CDR3 is TGTGCCAGCAGCCCCATGACCGGAGACCAAGAGACCCAGTACTTC.

At least ten counts were recorded for this clonotype. The chain's CDR3 is CASTAVYTGELFF. DNA of the CDR3: TGTGCCAGCACCGCAGTGTACACCGGGGAGCTGTTTTTT. The chain carries TRBV11-1 and TRBJ2-2; D uncertain. There are 13 residues in the CDR3. In germline, CDR1 is SGHAT, CDR2 FQDESV (reference sequence). Trimming cost V 7 bases and J 3 bases, with 9 bases left between them. Complete variable domain (other parts from reference TRBV11-1 and TRBJ2-2): EAEVAQSPRYKITEKSQAVAFWCDPISGHATLYWYRQILGQGPELLVQFQDESVVDDSQLPKDRFSAERLKGVDSTLKIQPAELGDSAMYLCASTAVYTGELFFGEGSRLTVL.

This clonotype was counted at least ten times. The rearrangement joins TRBV19 to TRBJ2-7, with no clear D. This CDR3 has 14 residues. V was clipped by 1 base and J by 0 bases, with 7 bases between them. Looked up from germline, CDR1 is LNHDA and CDR2 is SQIVND (reference sequence). The CDR3 DNA follows: TGTGCCAGTAGTATAGCGCCAAACTCCTACGAGCAGTACTTC. It codes for CASSIAPNSYEQYF.

The chain joins TRBV11-2 to TRBJ2-1; D not resolved. With 6 bases removed from V and 5 bases from J, the gap between germline ends came to 17 bases. CDR3 length: 15 residues. Germline V gene sequence: CDR1 SGHAT, CDR2 FQNNGV. The CDR3 protein is CASSIERSPHNEQFF. The CDR3 bases are TGTGCCAGCAGTATAGAGAGATCTCCACACAATGAGCAGTTCTTC. Combining the CDR3 with reference TRBV11-2 and TRBJ2-1 gives the whole variable domain EAGVAQSPRYKIIEKRQSVAFWCNPISGHATLYWYQQILGQGPKLLIQFQNNGVVDDSQLPKDRFSAERLKGVDSTLKIQPAKLEDSAVYLCASSIERSPHNEQFFGPGTRLTVL.

This clonotype was counted ten times or more. The chain uses TRBV6-1 and TRBJ1-2; D remains unclear. The CDR3 extends over 11 amino acids. V dropped 6 bases and J dropped 13 bases, with 15 bases sitting between them. The germline CDR1 and CDR2 sequences are MNHNS and SASEGT. CDR3 coding DNA: TGTGCCAGCAGCGTCAGTCAGGTCTCCACCTTC. This translates into CASSVSQVSTF.